The 28 T cell receptor beta chains presented below share a single source sample, sequenced in a study of breast tumors, draining lymph nodes, adjacent tissues. In TCRdb, the multiplex PCR reads were re-called with MiXCR into one record per CDR3 protein. The profile shows 120,000 or so distinct CDR3 sequences, 20% of them singletons. Axillary draining lymph nodes of breast cancer patients supplied the node samples. The specimen sequenced was axillary lymph node tissue. The origin of the receptors is a female donor with breast cancer. Some clones in this sample may be carry-over from other donors' samples.

Note on this clonotype: This may arise from a read error, as a much more abundant clone is one base away. J is TRBJ2-3 and V is TRBV18; D may match TRBD1 or TRBD2 (5 bases each). Per germline, CDR1 KGHSH and CDR2 LQKENI. With 6 bases removed from V and 8 bases from J, the gap between germline ends came to 15 bases. The CDR3 extends over 13 amino acids. The CDR3 sequence: CASSESGSGTQYF. The CDR3 coding sequence is TGTGCCAGCTCTGAATCAGGGAGCGGTACGCAGTATTTT.

This clonotype was seen at least ten times. The chain uses TRBV7-9 and TRBJ1-4; D is ambiguous. V gave up 1 base and J gave up 7 bases, with 10 bases separating them. The germline V gene encodes CDR1 SEHNR and CDR2 FQNEAQ (reference sequence). The CDR3 length is 14 residues. Here the CDR3 DNA reads TGTGCCAGCAGCTTAGGTCGGCCCAGTGAAAAACTGTTTTTT. Encoded protein: CASSLGRPSEKLFF.

Worth noting for this clonotype: The CDR3 end shows no conserved phenylalanine or tryptophan, and so a read error is likely. This sequence joins TRBV30 and TRBJ2-1; D uncertain. V lost 1 base and J 9 bases, leaving 13 bases between the germline ends. Germline-derived CDR1 and CDR2 are GTSNPN and SVGIG (reference sequence). There are 13 residues in the CDR3. The CDR3 is CAWSADLGIEQFV. CDR3 DNA: TGTGCCTGGAGTGCCGACCTAGGGATTGAGCAGTTCGTC.

This clonotype was counted ten times or more. This chain links TRBV4-1 with TRBJ1-3, with 12 positions matching TRBD1. The V gene end was trimmed by 4 bases and the J gene end by 8 bases; junction bases not matched to a gene: 6. The CDR3 consists of 15 residues. CDR1 and CDR2 from the germline V gene are MGHRA and YSYEKL. CDR3 DNA sequence: TGCGCCAGCAGCCGAGCCGGGACAGGGGGCCACACCATATATTTT. Protein: CASSRAGTGGHTIYF.

The chain's CDR3 is CASSDPGRVGFNEQFF. CDR3 DNA: TGTGCCAGTAGTGACCCGGGGAGGGTAGGGTTCAATGAGCAGTTCTTC. The V and J genes are TRBV19 and TRBJ2-1; 7 nucleotides agree with TRBD2. Germline loops: CDR1 LNHDA, CDR2 SQIVND (reference sequence). The V gene end was trimmed by 5 bases and the J gene end by 6 bases; junction bases not matched to a gene: 13. This CDR3 is built from 16 residues.

Many counts were recorded for this clonotype. The J gene is TRBJ1-4, the V gene TRBV6-1; no reliable D call. CDR3 length: 15 residues. CDR1 and CDR2 from the germline V gene are MNHNS and SASEGT. Trimming shortened V by 8 bases and J by 0 bases, and 13 bases separated the two germline ends. The CDR3 spells CASGSQSATNEKLFF. CDR3 sequence (DNA): TGTGCCAGCGGATCCCAGTCTGCAACTAATGAAAAACTGTTTTTT.

On this clonotype itself: Given a much more abundant clone one base away, this may be a read error. The V and J genes are TRBV29-1 and TRBJ1-2; D perhaps matches TRBD1 (5 bases). V was cut by 1 base and J by 12 bases, with 21 bases left in between. There are 14 residues in the CDR3. Per germline, CDR1 SQVTM and CDR2 ANQGSEA. CDR3 nucleotide sequence: TGCAGCGTTGAAGGGGGAGCCGCGGTGCGGGGCCACACCTTC. Amino acids: CSVEGGAAVRGHTF.

The chain employs TRBV6-2 or TRBV6-3 and TRBJ2-3; D may be TRBD2 (6 bases). CDR1 MNHEY and CDR2 SVGEGT come from the germline V gene. V was trimmed by 1 base and J by 5 bases, leaving 10 bases between them. The CDR3 runs 14 residues. The CDR3 nucleotides read TGTGCCAGCAGTTACTGGGAAGCGGGAGATACGCAGTATTTT. Residues: CASSYWEAGDTQYF.

This clonotype came up many times. The genes are TRBV20-1 and TRBJ1-6; 9 bases match TRBD1. The germline V gene has CDR1 DFQATT and CDR2 SNEGSKA (reference sequence). Trimming at V came to 6 bases and at J to 11 bases, leaving 11 bases not matched to a gene. The CDR3 covers 14 residues. The CDR3 reads CSAKLGTGFTPLHF. Written as DNA, the CDR3 is TGCAGTGCCAAACTCGGGACAGGGTTTACACCCCTCCACTTT.

This clonotype was recorded many times. The J gene is TRBJ2-5, the V gene TRBV7-8; no reliable D call. Per germline, CDR1 SGHVS and CDR2 FQNEAQ. CDR3 size: 13 residues. Trimming took off 4 bases at V and 5 bases at J, with 11 bases between the two ends. This chain's CDR3 is CASSSSSRETQYF. DNA for the CDR3: TGTGCCAGCAGCTCTTCATCCCGGGAGACCCAGTACTTC.

In this sample, this clonotype turned up many times. The rearrangement links TRBV7-3 to TRBJ2-1; TRBD1 matches 7 bases. Germline trimming cut 0 bases from V and 5 bases from J; bases unmatched to any gene: 4. CDR1 is SGHTA and CDR2 is FQGTGA in the germline V gene. CDR3 length: 15 amino acids. The CDR3 is CASSLTGGPNNEQFF. CDR3 DNA sequence: TGTGCCAGCAGCTTAACAGGGGGCCCGAACAATGAGCAGTTCTTC.

A remark on this clonotype: A much larger clone differs from this one at a single base, so this may be a read error. The chain employs TRBV10-2 and TRBJ1-2; D gene ambiguous. Germline values: CDR1 WSHSY, CDR2 SAAADI. This CDR3 spans 12 amino acids. In DNA, the CDR3 is TGCGCCAGCAGTGAGTCAGGCTTTGGCTACGCCTTC. Amino acid sequence: CASSESGFGYAF.

In its sample, this clonotype was seen many times. For the CDR3, the DNA is TGCGCCAGCAGCTTAATTCCTAATCGGGAGCAGTTCTTC. The encoded protein is CASSLIPNREQFF. The chain is built from TRBV5-1 and TRBJ2-1; D unclear. This CDR3 has 13 amino acids. Germline CDR1 is SGHRS and CDR2 is YFSETQ. The V and J ends lost 2 bases and 10 bases respectively, with 13 bases between them.

This sequence joins TRBV7-6 and TRBJ1-2; D is unresolved. Per germline, CDR1 SGHVS and CDR2 FNYEAQ. V was clipped by 1 base and J by 5 bases, with 20 bases between them. This CDR3 contains 17 residues. CDR3 coding DNA: TGTGCCAGCAGCTTAGGGGTCTCGGGAGTACTAGGGTATGGCTACACCTTC. This translates into CASSLGVSGVLGYGYTF.

This clonotype is a singleton in its sample. Here the CDR3 DNA reads TGTGCCAGCAGCCGGGGGGTGAACACTGAAGCTTTCTTT. This codes for CASSRGVNTEAFF. The chain carries TRBV3-1 and TRBJ1-1; perhaps TRBD1 as D (5 bases). The CDR3 spans 13 residues. With 4 bases removed from V and 0 bases from J, the gap between germline ends came to 6 bases. Germline CDR1 and CDR2: LGHDT and YNNKEL (reference sequence).

As for this clonotype: A much larger clone lies one base from this, so it may be a read error. No conserved phenylalanine or tryptophan ends this CDR3, so it is likely a read error. The V call is TRBV5-1, the J call TRBJ1-2; maybe TRBD1 (6 bases). CDR1 and CDR2 (germline): SGHRS, YFSETQ. The V and J ends lost 0 bases and 3 bases respectively, with 9 bases between them. CDR3 length: 14 amino acids. The chain's CDR3 is CASSLAAGDYGYTL. The CDR3 bases are TGCGCCAGCAGCTTGGCCGCAGGGGACTATGGCTACACCCTC.

Many counts were recorded for this clonotype. The chain links TRBV3-1 to TRBJ2-1; D not certain. V gave up 8 bases and J gave up 0 bases, with 11 bases separating them. There are 14 residues in the CDR3. Germline assignment: CDR1 LGHDT and CDR2 YNNKEL (reference sequence). Here the CDR3 reads CASRSIDSYNEQFF. Here the CDR3 DNA reads TGTGCCAGCCGATCGATTGACTCCTACAATGAGCAGTTCTTC.

This clonotype qualifies as medium-sized. The gene calls are TRBV20-1 and TRBJ2-3; 11 positions agree with TRBD2. The CDR3 loop spans 15 amino acids. Germline CDR1 and CDR2: DFQATT and SNEGSKA (reference sequence). The J segment lost 4 bases and the V segment lost 3 bases, leaving 6 bases of the junction unmatched. The CDR3 region has the DNA TGCAGTGCTAGTCGTAGCGGGGGGGCGGCAGATACGCAGTATTTT. Its protein product is CSASRSGGAADTQYF.

This clonotype has at least ten counts. CDR3 sequence (DNA): TGCGCCAGCAGCTTGCAGGGGTCTGGAAACACCATATATTTT. It encodes CASSLQGSGNTIYF. The chain carries TRBV5-1 and TRBJ1-3; maybe TRBD1 (6 bases). Germline-derived CDR1 and CDR2 are SGHRS and YFSETQ. The CDR3 has 14 residues. V was clipped by 1 base and J by 1 base, with 6 bases between them.

This clonotype showed up many times. One end of the junction does not line up with germline, which may come from a read error. The chain combines TRBV3-1 with TRBJ2-7, with 7 nucleotides matching TRBD1. The CDR3 extends over 14 amino acids. Germline CDR1 and CDR2: LGHDT and YNNKEL (reference sequence). The CDR3 reads CASSQRDRSSEQYF. DNA for the CDR3: TGTGCCAGCAGCCAACGGGACAGATCCTCCGAGCAGTACTTC.

This clonotype was seen ten or more times. The genes are TRBV5-1 and TRBJ1-5; D gene ambiguous. The CDR3 runs 16 residues. Germline V gives CDR1 SGHRS, CDR2 YFSETQ. V shed 1 base and J shed 2 bases, with 13 bases lying between them. CDR3 sequence: CASSLRRVWGNQPQHF. The CDR3 nucleotides are TGCGCCAGCAGCTTGAGGCGGGTGTGGGGCAATCAGCCCCAGCATTTT. The variable domain in full, with the rest retrieved from reference TRBV5-1 and TRBJ1-5, is KAGVTQTPRYLIKTRGQQVTLSCSPISGHRSVSWYQQTPGQGLQFLFEYFSETQRNKGNFPGRFSGRQFSNSRSEMNVSTLELGDSALYLCASSLRRVWGNQPQHFGDGTRLSIL.

The chain joins TRBV20-1 to TRBJ2-7; D is ambiguous. The CDR3 runs to 13 residues. Germline V gene data show CDR1 as DFQATT and CDR2 as SNEGSKA (reference sequence). V was clipped by 4 bases and J by 2 bases, with 12 bases between them. The CDR3 DNA sequence: TGCAGTGCTATATATGGGCCCCCCTACGAGCAGTACTTC. Translated, it gives CSAIYGPPYEQYF.

This clonotype was counted at least ten times. This chain uses TRBV20-1 with TRBJ1-2; a possible D gene is TRBD1 (5 bases). Between the trimmed V and J ends, which lost 0 bases and 0 bases, there was a span of 8 bases. The germline gives CDR1 DFQATT, CDR2 SNEGSKA (reference sequence). The length of the CDR3 is 14 residues. The CDR3 DNA reads as TGCAGTGCTAGAGACCGACAGACTAACTATGGCTACACCTTC. Translating gives CSARDRQTNYGYTF.

The genes are TRBV6-1 and TRBJ1-4; a possible D gene is TRBD1 (6 bases). The germline V and J ends were trimmed by 3 bases and 6 bases, with 11 bases remaining between them. Germline V gene data show CDR1 as MNHNS and CDR2 as SASEGT. This CDR3 is built from 14 residues. Here the CDR3 DNA reads TGTGCCAGCAGTGAGGGGGACATCTATGAAAAACTGTTTTTT. It yields the protein CASSEGDIYEKLFF.

This clonotype was seen at least ten times. The chain uses TRBV20-1 and TRBJ2-5; 9 nucleotides line up with TRBD2. The CDR3 length is 16 residues. The germline V gene has CDR1 DFQATT and CDR2 SNEGSKA (reference sequence). The junction had 14 bases not matched to a gene; V was cut back by 4 bases and J by 5 bases. DNA of the CDR3: TGCAGTGCTATCAATCCCGGGGCGGGGGGGATCGAGACCCAGTACTTC. Amino acid sequence: CSAINPGAGGIETQYF.

This clonotype appeared many times. This chain joins TRBV11-2 and TRBJ2-1; a possible D gene is TRBD1 (5 bases). Germline V lookup: CDR1 SGHAT, CDR2 FQNNGV. Trimming took off 5 bases at V and 5 bases at J, with 10 bases between the two ends. The CDR3 is 13 amino acids. Here the CDR3 reads CASSKGLHNEQFF. In DNA form, the CDR3 reads TGTGCCAGCAGCAAGGGGCTCCACAATGAGCAGTTCTTC. Full variable domain (missing parts from reference TRBV11-2 and TRBJ2-1): EAGVAQSPRYKIIEKRQSVAFWCNPISGHATLYWYQQILGQGPKLLIQFQNNGVVDDSQLPKDRFSAERLKGVDSTLKIQPAKLEDSAVYLCASSKGLHNEQFFGPGTRLTVL.

Many counts were recorded for this clonotype. The chain employs TRBV7-2 and TRBJ1-5; a possible D gene is TRBD1 (6 bases). The CDR3 consists of 16 residues. Trimming cost V 2 bases and J 0 bases, with 11 bases left between them. Germline CDR1 and CDR2: SGHTA and FQGNSA. The CDR3 is CASSLHTGNSNQPQHF. The CDR3 DNA sequence: TGTGCCAGCAGCTTACACACAGGGAATAGCAATCAGCCCCAGCATTTT.

This clonotype showed up many times. The chain joins TRBV20-1 to TRBJ2-1; 8 bases line up with TRBD2. Germline loops: CDR1 DFQATT, CDR2 SNEGSKA (reference sequence). This CDR3 has 15 amino acids. After removal of 0 bases from V and 10 bases from J, the junction contained 11 bases not matched to a gene. CDR3 protein: CSARDLTSGSGEQFF. As DNA, the CDR3 is TGCAGTGCTAGAGATCTCACTAGCGGCAGTGGGGAGCAGTTCTTC.